Listed below are T cell receptor beta chains from one sample, sequenced in a study of radiotherapy plus CTLA-4 blockade in lung cancer. The data were produced by immunoSEQ multiplex PCR, yet TCRdb's version contains in-frame clones alone and is incomplete. The repertoire consists of approximately 85,000 clones, with approximately 86% occurring once and the leading ten covering about 2%. The sample was peripheral blood, taken from a patient treated with radiotherapy plus ipilimumab. The receptors come from a human donor with non-small cell lung cancer who had a partial response to radiotherapy plus ipilimumab. Both conserved end residues are part of each CDR3. D genes are given only for firm matches. Where a row states a size, it is once, few, many or the class of an expanded clone; other rows omit it.

d_call j_call clone_size v_call cdr3_aa cdr3_nt
TRBD2 TRBJ2-3 - TRBV30 CAWKTLAGAGTQYF TGTGCCTGGAAGACTCTAGCGGGAGCTGGTACGCAGTATTTT
- TRBJ2-3 once TRBV9 CASSVATGTRDTQYF TGTGCCAGCAGCGTAGCCACAGGGACCCGGGATACGCAGTATTTT
TRBD1 TRBJ2-1 once TRBV30 CAWSFPKSGTGEVGNEQFF TGTGCCTGGAGTTTTCCTAAATCCGGGACAGGGGAGGTCGGCAATGAGCAGTTCTTC
- TRBJ1-2 once TRBV28 CASSFPGVVGYTF TGTGCCAGCAGTTTTCCCGGGGTGGTTGGCTACACCTTC
- TRBJ1-1 - TRBV14 CASSQVPGENTEAFF TGTGCCAGCAGCCAAGTTCCGGGGGAGAACACTGAAGCTTTCTTT
TRBD2 TRBJ2-1 - TRBV7-9 CASSSPTSGRTYEQFF TGTGCCAGCAGCTCCCCGACTAGCGGGAGGACCTATGAGCAGTTCTTC
- TRBJ2-3 - TRBV2 CASSETSTDTQYF TGTGCCAGCAGTGAAACTAGCACAGATACGCAGTATTTT
- TRBJ1-1 few TRBV10-1 CASSSGTEAFF TGCGCCAGCAGTTCCGGGACAGAAGCTTTCTTT
TRBD1 TRBJ1-1 - TRBV9 CASSVVLQLGQENTEAFF TGTGCCAGCAGCGTAGTCCTCCAACTCGGACAGGAGAACACTGAAGCTTTCTTT
- TRBJ2-3 - TRBV7-2 CASSPGTPNTYTDTQYF TGTGCCAGCAGCCCGGGGACTCCCAATACTTACACAGATACGCAGTATTTT
TRBD2 TRBJ2-1 - TRBV4-1 CASSQASGGHNEQFF TGCGCCAGCAGCCAAGCTAGCGGCGGGCACAATGAGCAGTTCTTC
TRBD2 TRBJ2-2 - TRBV5-1 CASRLQSGGNTGELFF TGCGCCAGCCGACTCCAGAGCGGGGGAAACACCGGGGAGCTGTTTTTT
- TRBJ2-1 - TRBV11-2 CASSWAGNTYNEQFF TGTGCCAGCAGCTGGGCCGGGAACACCTACAATGAGCAGTTCTTC
- TRBJ1-5 - TRBV5-1 CASSLEGGNQPQHF TGCGCCAGCAGCTTAGAGGGGGGCAATCAGCCCCAGCATTTT
- TRBJ1-3 - TRBV29-1 CSVGQSSGNTIYF TGCAGCGTAGGACAGAGCTCTGGAAACACCATATATTTT
TRBD1 TRBJ2-5 - TRBV29-1 CSVEDRGQETQYF TGCAGCGTTGAAGACAGGGGGCAAGAGACCCAGTACTTC
TRBD1 TRBJ1-1 - TRBV29-1 CSARGQALNTEAFF TGCAGCGCCCGGGGACAGGCGCTGAACACTGAAGCTTTCTTT
- TRBJ1-6 - TRBV16 CASSLFQGIHNSPLHF TGTGCCAGCAGCCTTTTTCAGGGGATTCATAATTCACCCCTCCACTTT
TRBD1 TRBJ1-1 - TRBV28 CASSLRTGDLNTEAFF TGTGCCAGCAGTTTAAGGACAGGGGACTTAAACACTGAAGCTTTCTTT
TRBD1 TRBJ2-5 - TRBV7-8 CASSLVPRQGAGETQYF TGTGCCAGCAGCTTAGTCCCCCGACAGGGGGCGGGGGAGACCCAGTACTTC
- TRBJ2-3 - TRBV5-4 CASSSRQSYTDTQYF TGTGCCAGCAGCTCGAGACAGTCCTACACAGATACGCAGTATTTT
- TRBJ1-1 - TRBV27 CASSLRARGTEAFF TGTGCCAGCAGTTTAAGGGCGCGAGGGACTGAAGCTTTCTTT
- TRBJ2-2 - TRBV27 CASSLEASGELFF TGTGCCAGCAGTTTAGAGGCATCCGGGGAGCTGTTTTTT
TRBD1 TRBJ1-1 - TRBV27 CASSETGAGWMNTEAFF TGTGCCAGCAGTGAAACAGGGGCAGGGTGGATGAACACTGAAGCTTTCTTT
TRBD2 TRBJ2-1 - TRBV6-1 CASSEAQQGLAGKNEQFF TGTGCCAGCAGTGAAGCACAACAAGGACTAGCGGGAAAAAATGAGCAGTTCTTC
- TRBJ1-1 - TRBV6-5 CASSYRIQGSTEAFF TGTGCCAGCAGTTATAGGATCCAAGGGAGCACTGAAGCTTTCTTT
TRBD1 TRBJ1-1 - TRBV5-4 CAIRRGQETEAFF TGTGCCATCCGCAGGGGGCAGGAGACTGAAGCTTTCTTT
- TRBJ2-2 - TRBV29-1 CSVELGARGGELFF TGCAGCGTGGAACTGGGGGCGAGGGGCGGGGAGCTGTTTTTT
TRBD2 TRBJ2-3 - TRBV6-4 CASSETSGRLTDTQYF TGTGCCAGCAGTGAGACTAGCGGGAGACTCACAGATACGCAGTATTTT
- TRBJ2-7 few TRBV6-1 CASSDLTQLRRGSYEQYF TGTGCCAGCAGTGACCTGACCCAACTCAGACGGGGCTCCTACGAGCAGTACTTC
- TRBJ1-2 - TRBV7-2 CASSFTPYGYTF TGTGCCAGCAGCTTTACACCTTATGGCTACACCTTC
TRBD1 TRBJ1-4 once TRBV6-5 CASRVARTGQKLFF TGTGCCAGCAGAGTCGCCCGGACAGGGCAAAAACTGTTTTTT
- TRBJ2-5 - TRBV4-3 CASSQADTGETQYF TGCGCCAGCAGCCAGGCCGATACGGGAGAGACCCAGTACTTC
- TRBJ2-1 once TRBV9 CASSSGNGFSYNEQFF TGTGCCAGCAGCTCAGGGAACGGGTTCTCCTACAATGAGCAGTTCTTC
- TRBJ1-4 - TRBV5-1 CASSQQGGGNEKLFF TGCGCCAGCAGCCAACAAGGTGGGGGGAATGAAAAACTGTTTTTT
- TRBJ1-2 - TRBV6-1 CASSMDSLGYTF TGTGCCAGCAGTATGGACAGTCTTGGCTACACCTTC
- TRBJ2-1 once TRBV7-2 CASSLRMEVEQFF TGTGCCAGCAGCTTAAGGATGGAGGTTGAGCAGTTCTTC
- TRBJ1-1 - TRBV9 CASSEGGHGNTEAFF TGTGCCAGCAGCGAGGGAGGACATGGTAACACTGAAGCTTTCTTT
- TRBJ2-2 - TRBV7-2 CASSLRTGNSGELFF TGTGCCAGCAGCTTACGGACGGGGAACAGCGGGGAGCTGTTTTTT
- TRBJ1-2 - TRBV28 CASIRQGGYGYTF TGTGCCAGCATCCGCCAGGGTGGCTATGGCTACACCTTC
- TRBJ2-2 - TRBV7-3 CASRKQTGNTGELFF TGTGCCAGCAGGAAACAGACAGGGAACACCGGGGAGCTGTTTTTT
TRBD1 TRBJ2-1 - TRBV6-1 CASSEVDRANEQFF TGTGCCAGCAGTGAAGTGGACAGGGCTAATGAGCAGTTCTTC
TRBD2 TRBJ2-5 - TRBV30 CAWSPRTSGRQETQYF TGTGCCTGGAGTCCCCGGACTAGCGGGAGGCAAGAGACCCAGTACTTC